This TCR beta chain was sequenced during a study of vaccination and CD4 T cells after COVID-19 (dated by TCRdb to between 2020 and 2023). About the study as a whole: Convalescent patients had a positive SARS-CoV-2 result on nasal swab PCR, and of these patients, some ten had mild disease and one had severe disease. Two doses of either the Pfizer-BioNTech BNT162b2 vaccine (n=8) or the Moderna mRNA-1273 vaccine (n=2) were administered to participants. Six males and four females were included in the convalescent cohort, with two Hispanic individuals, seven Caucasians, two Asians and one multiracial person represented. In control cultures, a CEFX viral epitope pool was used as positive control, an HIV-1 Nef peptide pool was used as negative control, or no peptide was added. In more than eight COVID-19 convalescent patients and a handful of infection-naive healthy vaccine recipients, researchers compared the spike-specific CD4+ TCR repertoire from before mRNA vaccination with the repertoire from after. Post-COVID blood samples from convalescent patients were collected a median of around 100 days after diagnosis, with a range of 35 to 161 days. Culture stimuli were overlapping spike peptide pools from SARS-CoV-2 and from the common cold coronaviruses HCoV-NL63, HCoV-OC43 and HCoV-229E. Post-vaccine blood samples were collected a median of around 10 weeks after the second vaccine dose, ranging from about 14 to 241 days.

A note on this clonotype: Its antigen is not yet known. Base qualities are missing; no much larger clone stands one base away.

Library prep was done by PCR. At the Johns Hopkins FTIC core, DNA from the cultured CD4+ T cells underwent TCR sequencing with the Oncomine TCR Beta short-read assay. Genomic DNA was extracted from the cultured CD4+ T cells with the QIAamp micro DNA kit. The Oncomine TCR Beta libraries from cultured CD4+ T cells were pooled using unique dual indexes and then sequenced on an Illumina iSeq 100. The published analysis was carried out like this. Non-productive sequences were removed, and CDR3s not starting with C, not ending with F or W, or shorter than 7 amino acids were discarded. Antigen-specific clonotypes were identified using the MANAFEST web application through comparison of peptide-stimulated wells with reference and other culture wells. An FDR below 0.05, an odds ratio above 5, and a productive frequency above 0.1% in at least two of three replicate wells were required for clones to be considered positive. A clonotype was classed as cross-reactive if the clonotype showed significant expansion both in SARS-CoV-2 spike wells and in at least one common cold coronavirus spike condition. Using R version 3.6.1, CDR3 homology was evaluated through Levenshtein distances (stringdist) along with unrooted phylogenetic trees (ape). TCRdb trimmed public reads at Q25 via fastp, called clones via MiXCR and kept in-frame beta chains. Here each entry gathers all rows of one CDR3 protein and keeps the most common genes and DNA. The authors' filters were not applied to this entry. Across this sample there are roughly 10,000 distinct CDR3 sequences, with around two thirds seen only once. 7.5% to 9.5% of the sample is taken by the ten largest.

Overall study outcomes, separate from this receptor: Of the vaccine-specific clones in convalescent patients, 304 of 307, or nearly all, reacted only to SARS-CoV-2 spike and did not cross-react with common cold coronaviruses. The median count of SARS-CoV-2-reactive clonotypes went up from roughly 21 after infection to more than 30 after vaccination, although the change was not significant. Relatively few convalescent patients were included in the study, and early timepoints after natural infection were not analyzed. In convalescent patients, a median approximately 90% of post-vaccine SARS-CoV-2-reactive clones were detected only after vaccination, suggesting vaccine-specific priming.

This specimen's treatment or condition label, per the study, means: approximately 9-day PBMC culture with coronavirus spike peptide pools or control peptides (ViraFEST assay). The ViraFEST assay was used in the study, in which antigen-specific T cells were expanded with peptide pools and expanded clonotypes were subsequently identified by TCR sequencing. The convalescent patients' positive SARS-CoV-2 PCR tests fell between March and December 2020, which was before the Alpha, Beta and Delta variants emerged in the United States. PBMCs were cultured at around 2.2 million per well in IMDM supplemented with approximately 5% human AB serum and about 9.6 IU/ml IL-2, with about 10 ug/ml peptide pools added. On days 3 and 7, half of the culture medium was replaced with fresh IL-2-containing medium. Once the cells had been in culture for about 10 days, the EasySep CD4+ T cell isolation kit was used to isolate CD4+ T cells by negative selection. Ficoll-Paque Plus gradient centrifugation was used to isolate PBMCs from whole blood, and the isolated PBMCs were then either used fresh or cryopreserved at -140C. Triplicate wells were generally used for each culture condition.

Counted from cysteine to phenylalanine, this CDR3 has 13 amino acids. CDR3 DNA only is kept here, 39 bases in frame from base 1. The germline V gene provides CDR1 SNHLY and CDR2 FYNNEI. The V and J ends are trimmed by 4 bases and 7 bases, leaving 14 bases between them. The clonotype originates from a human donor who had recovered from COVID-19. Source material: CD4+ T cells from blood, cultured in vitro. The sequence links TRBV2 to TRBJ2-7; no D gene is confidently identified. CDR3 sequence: CASSATNGREQYF. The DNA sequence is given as TGTGCCAGCAGTGCCACTAATGGAAGGGAGCAGTACTTC.